What follows are 23 T cell receptor beta chains derived from one specimen sequenced in a study of T cell responses to AZD1222 COVID-19 vaccine (dated by TCRdb to 2020 to 2023). Libraries came from the immunoSEQ multiplex PCR assay. In TCRdb, the immuneACCESS table is reduced to in-frame sequences with V and J assigned. These tables do not hold every clone; where another copy was compared, an unresolved V gene accounts for under half, and the others remain unexplained. The sample table contains 55,000 to 75,000 clones; only one count was recorded for around nine tenths of them. Jointly, the top ten make up around 7.8% of the sample. Interpreted using the paper, the time point label stands for: baseline before first vaccination. The source material was peripheral blood, sampled on day 0 of AZD1222 vaccination. The receptors shown here come from an adult in good health.

The V and J genes are TRBV7-9 and TRBJ2-3; a possible D gene is TRBD1 (6 bases). Germline CDR1 and CDR2: SEHNR and FQNEAQ (reference sequence). The CDR3 runs to 14 residues. Trimming took 1 base from V and 4 from J, leaving 9 bases between them. The CDR3 protein is CASSLGTVPDTQYF. As DNA, the CDR3 is TGTGCCAGCAGCTTAGGGACAGTCCCAGATACGCAGTATTTT.

As regards this clone: Compared with germline, one end of the junction differs, possibly owing to a read error. The chain couples TRBV23-1 to TRBJ1-2; 9 bases map to TRBD1. TRBV23-1 is placed among ORFs of uncertain function. The CDR3 is 19 residues long. The DNA of the CDR3 is TGCGCCAGCAATCAATCGGACAGGGGCCGACCGTGCAATAACTATGGCTACACCTTC. Amino acid sequence: CASNQSDRGRPCNNYGYTF.

This clone was seen once. The gene calls are TRBV28 and TRBJ2-7, with D tentatively TRBD2 (5 bases). Germline V CDR1 and CDR2: MDHEN, SYDVKM. The CDR3 spans 15 residues. V lost 6 bases to trimming and J lost 0 bases, with 15 bases between them. Here the CDR3 reads CASRAGPLSSYEQYF. As DNA, the CDR3 is TGTGCCAGCAGGGCGGGTCCTCTAAGCTCCTACGAGCAGTACTTC.

The chain employs TRBV28 and TRBJ2-5, with TRBD2 matching 8 bases. The germline V gene has CDR1 MDHEN and CDR2 SYDVKM. V trimming: 4 bases; J trimming: 5 bases; junction bases outside the gene matches: 6. The CDR3 covers 14 residues. In nucleotides, the CDR3 is TGTGCCAGCAGTTCCAGTAGCGGGAAGGAGACCCAGTACTTC. As protein: CASSSSSGKETQYF.

This chain joins TRBV11-3 and TRBJ2-5; the match to TRBD1 covers 7 bases. The CDR3 covers 14 residues. Germline CDR1 SGHNT, CDR2 YENEEA. V was clipped by 5 bases and J by 5 bases; unmatched bases: 8. This CDR3 reads CASSGPGRGETQYF. The DNA of the CDR3 is TGTGCCAGCAGCGGCCCGGGCAGGGGGGAGACCCAGTACTTC.

The gene calls are TRBV21-1 and TRBJ2-3. TRBV21-1 is flagged as a pseudogene. CDR3 length equals 14 residues. Here the CDR3 reads CASSKEPTTDTQYF. In DNA form, the CDR3 reads TGTGCCAGCAGCAAAGAACCGACCACAGATACGCAGTATTTT.

The chain is built from TRBV5-1 and TRBJ2-1; perhaps TRBD2 as D (5 bases). Germline V lookup: CDR1 SGHRS, CDR2 YFSETQ. The CDR3 runs to 14 residues. V lost 0 bases and J lost 2, with 6 bases in between. CDR3 coding DNA: TGCGCCAGCAGCTTGGGGGAGCCCTACAATGAGCAGTTCTTC. This encodes CASSLGEPYNEQFF.

The chain links TRBV15 to TRBJ1-1, with a possible D match to TRBD1 (5 bases). This CDR3 has 14 amino acids. CDR1 and CDR2 (germline): LNHNV, YYDKDF (reference sequence). The ends were cut back, 8 bases at V and 1 base at J, with 14 bases in the middle. Here the CDR3 DNA reads TGTGCCACCGAAAATGGGGGTAGGAACACTGAAGCTTTCTTT. It yields the protein CATENGGRNTEAFF. The entire variable domain, with the rest obtained from reference TRBV15 and TRBJ1-1, is as follows: DAMVIQNPRYQVTQFGKPVTLSCSQTLNHNVMYWYQQKSSQAPKLLFHYYDKDFNNEADTPDNFQSRRPNTSFCFLDIRSPGLGDTAMYLCATENGGRNTEAFFGQGTRLTVV.

The rearrangement joins TRBV7-8 to TRBJ2-2, with 9 bases matching TRBD1. The CDR3 totals 15 residues. The V gene end was trimmed by 5 bases and the J gene end by 4 bases; junction bases not matched to a gene: 5. CDR1 and CDR2 (germline): SGHVS, FQNEAQ. CDR3 protein: CASSRDRAATGELFF. Written as DNA, the CDR3 is TGTGCCAGCAGCCGGGACAGGGCCGCCACCGGGGAGCTGTTTTTT.

V is TRBV19 and J is TRBJ1-1; 7 nucleotides line up with TRBD1. The V gene end was trimmed by 3 bases and the J gene end by 8 bases; junction bases not matched to a gene: 12. CDR3 length equals 15 residues. The V gene's germline CDR1 is LNHDA and CDR2 SQIVND (reference sequence). The CDR3 reads CASSMVAGGRKEAFF. The DNA for the CDR3 is TGTGCCAGTAGTATGGTGGCAGGGGGGCGCAAAGAAGCTTTCTTT.

This rearrangement joins TRBV10-1 to TRBJ2-3; tentative D call: TRBD2 (5 bases). Germline V gene sequence: CDR1 WNHNN, CDR2 SYGVQD (reference sequence). The CDR3 is 16 residues long. Deletions cut 6 bases from V and 8 bases from J, with 24 bases between. The CDR3 DNA follows: TGCGCCAGCAGCGAAGAGGGAATGGAGTCGCGCGGTACGCAGTATTTT. This codes for CASSEEGMESRGTQYF.

This chain links TRBV5-5 with TRBJ1-6; D is perhaps TRBD1 (6 bases). V was cut by 1 base and J by 9 bases, with 14 bases left in between. The V gene's germline CDR1 is SGHKS and CDR2 YYEKEE (reference sequence). This CDR3 has 15 amino acids. CDR3 nucleotides: TGTGCCAGCAGCTTGTCGGGGGGGCTCAGTTCACCCCTCCACTTT. Translating it yields CASSLSGGLSSPLHF. Full variable domain (remainder filled in from reference TRBV5-5 and TRBJ1-6): DAGVTQSPTHLIKTRGQQVTLRCSPISGHKSVSWYQQVLGQGPQFIFQYYEKEERGRGNFPDRFSARQFPNYSSELNVNALLLGDSALYLCASSLSGGLSSPLHFGNGTRLTVT.

The rearrangement uses TRBV19 and TRBJ2-7; D gene unclear. Germline CDR1 LNHDA, CDR2 SQIVND (reference sequence). The CDR3 runs 14 residues. Deletions cut 3 bases from V and 0 bases from J, with 9 bases between. The CDR3 is CASSMSAFSYEQYF. The CDR3, as DNA: TGTGCCAGTAGTATGAGCGCATTCTCCTACGAGCAGTACTTC.

The V and J genes are TRBV7-3 and TRBJ2-1, with a possible D match to TRBD1 (5 bases). The V gene lost 2 bases and the J gene lost 2 bases, with 16 bases spanning the gap. This CDR3 region has 17 residues. Germline V gives CDR1 SGHTA, CDR2 FQGTGA. Written as DNA, the CDR3 is TGTGCCAGCAGCTTATGGGCTTCAACGGACACCTACAATGAGCAGTTCTTC. This encodes CASSLWASTDTYNEQFF.

J is TRBJ1-1 and V is TRBV5-8, with unresolved D. Germline V lookup: CDR1 SGHTS, CDR2 YDEGEE. The V gene lost 0 bases and the J gene lost 8 bases, with 5 bases spanning the gap. The CDR3 totals 11 residues. DNA for the CDR3: TGTGCCAGCAGCTTGGTCGTCGAAGCTTTCTTT. Its protein is CASSLVVEAFF.

This clone occurred a few times. It may be a read error: a sequence one base away is much more abundant. Other nucleotide sequences from this sample produce the same CDR3. J is TRBJ1-1 and V is TRBV19; the D is unclear. Trimming stripped 1 base from V and 1 base from J, with 7 bases between. The germline gives CDR1 LNHDA, CDR2 SQIVND (reference sequence). The CDR3 contains 14 residues. In DNA form, the CDR3 reads TGTGCCAGTAGTATAGGGACGGCGAACACTGAAGCTTTCTTT. This gives the protein CASSIGTANTEAFF.

The rearrangement joins TRBV6-1 to TRBJ2-5, with TRBD2 matching over 8 bases. The germline gives CDR1 MNHNS, CDR2 SASEGT. CDR3 length: 17 amino acids. Trimming cost V 6 bases and J 1 base; bases outside gene matches: 13. The CDR3 is CASRERTGLAAQETQYF. The CDR3 coding sequence is TGTGCCAGCAGGGAAAGAACAGGACTAGCTGCCCAAGAGACCCAGTACTTC.

The rearrangement joins TRBV27 to TRBJ1-5; no firm D call. The V end was cut by 4 bases, the J end by 6 bases, with 19 bases between. Germline assignment: CDR1 MNHEY and CDR2 SMNVEV (reference sequence). This CDR3 contains 16 residues. The CDR3 reads CASSSRAGGRVQPQHF. Here the CDR3 DNA reads TGTGCCAGCAGTTCCCGGGCAGGAGGGAGGGTTCAGCCCCAGCATTTT.

V usage is TRBV4-2 and J usage is TRBJ1-4; D might be TRBD1 (5 bases). The CDR3 is 14 residues long. Looked up from germline, CDR1 is LGHNA and CDR2 is YNFKEQ. V lost 1 base and J 5 bases, leaving 8 bases between the germline ends. For the CDR3, the DNA is TGTGCCAGCAGCCAAGCAGGGCCCAATGAAAAACTGTTTTTT. Amino acids: CASSQAGPNEKLFF.

The rearrangement joins TRBV10-3 to TRBJ1-2; D uncertain. This CDR3 contains 14 residues. V was shortened by 0 bases and J by 6 bases, with 11 bases between the two germline ends. Germline V CDR1 and CDR2: ENHRY, SYGVKD. The CDR3 DNA follows: TGTGCCATCAGTGAGTCTCCAGCATCTGATGGCTACACCTTC. Encoded protein: CAISESPASDGYTF.

V gene TRBV5-1 combines with J gene TRBJ1-4; D may be TRBD1 (6 bases). There are 14 residues in the CDR3. Trimming took 4 bases from V and 8 from J, leaving 15 bases between them. Germline V gene sequence: CDR1 SGHRS, CDR2 YFSETQ. CDR3 sequence (DNA): TGCGCCAGCAGCCCAGGGGAATTCGACGAAAAACTGTTTTTT. It translates to CASSPGEFDEKLFF.

This chain uses TRBV5-5 with TRBJ2-1; no firm D call. Between the trimmed V and J ends, which lost 3 bases and 5 bases, there was a span of 3 bases. The CDR3 is made up of 11 amino acids. Germline V CDR1 and CDR2: SGHKS, YYEKEE (reference sequence). The CDR3 coding sequence is TGTGCCAGCAGCTACGACAATGAGCAGTTCTTC. Amino acid sequence: CASSYDNEQFF.

This clone was detected only once. The gene calls are TRBV5-1 and TRBJ2-1, with TRBD2 matching 13 bases. The CDR3 extends over 17 amino acids. Unmatched junction bases numbered 4, after V lost 3 bases and J lost 1 base. Germline V lookup: CDR1 SGHRS, CDR2 YFSETQ. In nucleotides, the CDR3 is TGCGCCAGCAGCTGGGGACTAGCGGGAACATCCTACAATGAGCAGTTCTTC. This sequence encodes CASSWGLAGTSYNEQFF.